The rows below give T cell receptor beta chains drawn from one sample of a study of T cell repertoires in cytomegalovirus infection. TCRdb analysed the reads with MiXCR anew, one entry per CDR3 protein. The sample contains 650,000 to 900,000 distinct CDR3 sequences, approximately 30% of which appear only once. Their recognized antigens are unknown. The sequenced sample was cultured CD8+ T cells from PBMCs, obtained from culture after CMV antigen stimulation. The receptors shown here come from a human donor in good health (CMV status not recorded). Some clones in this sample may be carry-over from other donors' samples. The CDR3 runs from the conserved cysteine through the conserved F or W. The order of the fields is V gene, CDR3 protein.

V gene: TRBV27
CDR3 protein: CASSLAPRGSYEQYF

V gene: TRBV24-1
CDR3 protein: CATSDLDRFTDTQYF

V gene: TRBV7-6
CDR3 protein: CASSLGTGRSTEAFF

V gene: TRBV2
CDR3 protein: CASFGLAGLNEQFF

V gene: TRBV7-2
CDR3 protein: CASSLAGQSYNSPLHF

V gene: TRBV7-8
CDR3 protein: CASSLAVWMRGQSNQPQHF

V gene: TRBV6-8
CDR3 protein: CASSRDRVIRGTEAFF

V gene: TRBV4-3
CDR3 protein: CASSQDTLQGNYGYTF

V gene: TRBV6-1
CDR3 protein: CASRFGGPWGTDTQYF

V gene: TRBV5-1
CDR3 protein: CASSLGQGDTDTQYF

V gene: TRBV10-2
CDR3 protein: CASSDRTNEETQYF

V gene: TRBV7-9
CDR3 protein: CASSLARRGPENEKLFF

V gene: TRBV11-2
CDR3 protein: CASTLRGVMAKNIQYF

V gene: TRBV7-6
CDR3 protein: CASKELAGAQETQYF